The next 14 T cell receptor beta chains were all read from a single sample in a study of T cells in Graves' hyperthyroidism and ophthalmopathy. Amplified regions were TCR beta CDR3 sequences from RNA transcripts. A set of HTBI primers served as the primers for a first-round RT-PCR of the TCR CDR3. TCRdb reprocessed the multiplex PCR reads with MiXCR, giving one entry per CDR3 protein. The table includes about 340,000 distinct CDR3 sequences, 21% detected once. Specimen: blood. The receptors come from a woman in her forties or fifties with Graves' hyperthyroidism.

This clonotype came up a few times. The chain links TRBV7-9 to TRBJ2-1; TRBD2 aligns across 13 bases. Per germline, CDR1 SEHNR and CDR2 FQNEAQ (reference sequence). The CDR3 is 19 amino acids. V lost 5 bases, J lost 3 bases, and 13 bases stayed unmatched. CDR3 loop: CASSLGLTGLAGLYNEQFF. CDR3 DNA: TGTGCCAGCAGCCTAGGGCTGACGGGACTAGCGGGACTCTACAATGAGCAGTTCTTC.

Many counts were recorded for this clonotype. The chain has TRBV7-6 and TRBJ2-3, with no clear D. This CDR3 region has 14 residues. From germline, CDR1 is SGHVS and CDR2 FNYEAQ. Trimming pared 5 bases from V and 2 bases from J, leaving 11 bases between. CDR3 sequence reads: CASSRTEHTDTQYF. The CDR3 bases are TGTGCCAGCAGCCGGACGGAACACACAGATACGCAGTATTTT. The full variable domain, its missing parts supplied by reference TRBV7-6 and TRBJ2-3, is GAGVSQSPRYKVTKRGQDVALRCDPISGHVSLYWYRQALGQGPEFLTYFNYEAQQDKSGLPNDRFSAERPEGSISTLTIQRTEQRDSAMYRCASSRTEHTDTQYFGPGTRLTVL.

V usage is TRBV11-2 and J usage is TRBJ1-4, with D unresolved. The CDR3 is made up of 13 amino acids. CDR1 and CDR2 (germline): SGHAT, FQNNGV. V was clipped by 0 bases and J by 5 bases, with 4 bases between them. The CDR3 sequence: CASSLDLNEKLFF. CDR3 nucleotide sequence: TGTGCCAGCAGCTTAGACTTAAATGAAAAACTGTTTTTT.

Ten or more counts support this clonotype. The V gene is TRBV6-1, the J gene TRBJ1-5, with D possibly matching TRBD1 (5 bases). V lost 5 bases and J 1 base, leaving 12 bases between the germline ends. The germline CDR1 and CDR2 sequences are MNHNS and SASEGT. The CDR3 spans 15 residues. In DNA form, the CDR3 reads TGTGCCAGCAGTCCCGGACACATAAGCAATCAGCCCCAGCATTTT. Residues: CASSPGHISNQPQHF.

The rearrangement joins TRBV12-3 or TRBV12-4 to TRBJ1-1; the D gene is possibly TRBD1 (6 bases). V lost 6 bases and J 0 bases, leaving 14 bases between the germline ends. This CDR3 has 15 amino acids. The CDR3 is CASRPSTGVNTEAFF. CDR3 sequence (DNA): TGTGCCAGCAGACCTTCGACAGGAGTGAACACTGAAGCTTTCTTT.

This clonotype showed up just once. The junction does not match germline at one end; this may be a read error. This sequence joins TRBV5-6 and TRBJ1-2; TRBD1 aligns across 10 bases. CDR1 is SGHDT, CDR2 YYEEEE, per germline. This CDR3 contains 18 residues. The CDR3 spells CASSLAKLTGTGVYDYTF. The CDR3 region has the DNA TGTGCCAGCAGCTTGGCCAAACTGACCGGGACAGGGGTTTATGACTACACCTTC.

In this sample, this clonotype turned up many times. The genes are TRBV20-1 and TRBJ2-5, with a possible D match to TRBD2 (5 bases). The CDR3 is 16 residues long. V lost 4 bases and J 2 bases, leaving 20 bases between the germline ends. The V gene's germline CDR1 is DFQATT and CDR2 SNEGSKA (reference sequence). CDR3 sequence (DNA): TGCAGTGCTATTGTCTCGGTGGCTAGCTCGCAAGAGACCCAGTACTTC. Translating it yields CSAIVSVASSQETQYF.

Points on this clonotype: A junction end diverges from the germline sequence, so it may reflect a read error. The rearrangement uses TRBV12-3 or TRBV12-4 and TRBJ2-2; D is unclear. The CDR3 covers 14 residues. The DNA of the CDR3 is TGTGCCAACAGTTTTGGCCTAGTGTCCGGGGAGCTGTTTTTT. This codes for CANSFGLVSGELFF.

This clonotype was found many times. The V gene is TRBV2, the J gene TRBJ2-3; TRBD2 matches at 10 bases. The length of the CDR3 is 17 residues. The germline CDR1 and CDR2 sequences are SNHLY and FYNNEI. The ends lost 4 bases at V and 0 bases at J; junction bases unmatched: 7. CDR3 bases: TGTGCCAGCAGTGGGGCCAGCGGGGGGGCTAGCACAGATACGCAGTATTTT. This codes for CASSGASGGASTDTQYF.

Many counts were recorded for this clonotype. The chain carries TRBV11-3 and TRBJ2-1, with 14 bases that match TRBD2. This CDR3 contains 20 residues. Looked up from germline, CDR1 is SGHNT and CDR2 is YENEEA. With 5 bases clipped from V and 1 base from J, the junction kept 13 bases outside the gene matches. This CDR3 is CASSPTGLAGVTRSYNEQFF. The CDR3 coding sequence is TGTGCCAGCAGCCCAACGGGACTAGCGGGAGTCACCCGATCCTACAATGAGCAGTTCTTC.

Many counts were recorded for this clonotype. The chain joins TRBV27 to TRBJ2-2, with D hard to call. The germline CDR1 and CDR2 sequences are MNHEY and SMNVEV (reference sequence). The V end lost 5 bases, the J end lost 8 bases, and 6 bases lay between the germline ends. The CDR3 is made up of 11 amino acids. In DNA, the CDR3 is TGTGCCAGCAGTCGGTTGGGGGAGCTGTTTTTT. Its translation: CASSRLGELFF.

This clonotype was recorded at least ten times. V usage is TRBV11-2 and J usage is TRBJ1-1; D is perhaps TRBD1 (5 bases). The germline gives CDR1 SGHAT, CDR2 FQNNGV. The CDR3 length is 16 residues. The V gene lost 5 bases and the J gene lost 1 base, with 17 bases spanning the gap. The DNA of the CDR3 is TGTGCCAGCAGCACACCTTGGGACTCAAAGAACACTGAAGCTTTCTTT. Encoded protein: CASSTPWDSKNTEAFF.

This clonotype was detected many times. The chain combines TRBV20-1 with TRBJ2-7; 13 bases map to TRBD2. The V gene end was trimmed by 5 bases and the J gene end by 0 bases; junction bases not matched to a gene: 4. CDR1 is DFQATT and CDR2 is SNEGSKA in the germline V gene (reference sequence). CDR3 size: 15 residues. The CDR3 protein is CSAPGLAGYSYEQYF. For the CDR3, the DNA is TGCAGTGCTCCGGGACTAGCGGGGTACTCCTACGAGCAGTACTTC.

Comment on this clonotype: A clone one base away is much larger, so this may be a read error. The gene calls are TRBV5-1 and TRBJ1-1, with 7 bases matching TRBD1. The length of the CDR3 is 15 residues. The germline gives CDR1 SGHRS, CDR2 YFSETQ. J gave up 0 bases and V 5 bases, and 7 bases lay outside the gene matches. CDR3 sequence (DNA): TGCGCCAGCAGGACAGGGAACTTAATGAACACTGAAGCTTTCTTT. Its protein product is CASRTGNLMNTEAFF.